A single sample gave rise to the 10 T cell receptor beta chains below, sequenced in a study of blood T cell repertoires in COVID-19. TCRdb keeps only in-frame clones here, not all; method: immunoSEQ multiplex PCR. The sample carries approximately 140,000 clones, about 80% recorded once. Sequenced input: peripheral blood. These receptors all come from a man between 65 and 80 years old with acute or convalescent COVID-19.

The rearrangement joins TRBV10-3 to TRBJ2-5; 9 bases fit TRBD2. Germline assignment: CDR1 ENHRY and CDR2 SYGVKD. This CDR3 contains 16 residues. The ends lost 4 bases at V and 2 bases at J; junction bases unmatched: 8. CDR3: CAISVSASGEQETQYF. CDR3 sequence (DNA): TGTGCCATCAGTGTTTCTGCTAGCGGGGAGCAAGAGACCCAGTACTTC.

This chain links TRBV2 with TRBJ1-3, with TRBD1 identical over 8 bases. V trimming: 5 bases; J trimming: 0 bases; junction bases outside the gene matches: 6. The CDR3 extends over 16 amino acids. CDR1 SNHLY and CDR2 FYNNEI come from the germline V gene. The CDR3 spells CASSFRQGSSGNTIYF. The CDR3 DNA reads TGTGCCAGCAGTTTCCGACAGGGGAGCTCTGGAAACACCATATATTTT.

This chain connects TRBV7-9 to TRBJ2-7; D gene ambiguous. The CDR3 has 13 amino acids. The ends were cut back, 6 bases at V and 7 bases at J, with 16 bases in the middle. The germline gives CDR1 SEHNR, CDR2 FQNEAQ (reference sequence). CDR3 protein: CASSLTGGTEQYF. The CDR3 bases are TGTGCCAGCAGTCTCACGGGTGGTACGGAGCAGTACTTC.

The rearrangement links TRBV28 to TRBJ2-1; 8 positions match TRBD2. CDR3 length: 15 residues. Unmatched junction bases numbered 4, after V lost 4 bases and J lost 2 bases. CDR1 is MDHEN, CDR2 SYDVKM, per germline. This chain's CDR3 is CASSYREGPYNEQFF. CDR3 DNA sequence: TGTGCCAGCAGTTATCGGGAGGGGCCCTACAATGAGCAGTTCTTC.

The chain links TRBV24-1 to TRBJ2-1; TRBD2 matches at 9 bases. The trim removed 1 base at V and 7 bases at J, leaving 7 bases unmatched. CDR1 is KGHDR, CDR2 SFDVKD, per germline. This CDR3 spans 16 amino acids. DNA of the CDR3: TGTGCCACCAGTGATTTCAAAAGCGGGAGGCAAAATGAGCAGTTCTTC. Translation gives CATSDFKSGRQNEQFF.

The chain carries TRBV18 and TRBJ2-6, with 10 bases matching TRBD1. CDR1 is KGHSH, CDR2 LQKENI, per germline. This CDR3 contains 16 residues. V lost 6 bases, J lost 7 bases, and 9 bases stayed unmatched. The CDR3 DNA reads TGTGCCAGCTCTCGCCGACAGGGGGCGGAAGCCAACGTCCTGACTTTC. It yields the protein CASSRRQGAEANVLTF. The entire variable domain, with the rest obtained from reference TRBV18 and TRBJ2-6, is as follows: NAGVMQNPRHLVRRRGQEARLRCSPMKGHSHVYWYRQLPEEGLKFMVYLQKENIIDESGMPKERFSAEFPKEGPSILRIQQVVRGDSAAYFCASSRRQGAEANVLTFGAGSRLTVL.

V usage is TRBV5-6 and J usage is TRBJ2-7, with TRBD1 as a possible D gene (6 bases). Trimming left V 7 bases short and J 5 bases short, with 16 bases between. Germline V gene sequence: CDR1 SGHDT, CDR2 YYEEEE. The CDR3 totals 13 residues. The CDR3 bases are TGTGCCAGCGTCGGGACACCGGGTAACGAGCAGTACTTC. Translated: CASVGTPGNEQYF.

CDR3 protein: CASSFLSRGTYEQYF. The CDR3 region has the DNA TGTGCCAGCAGTTTCCTTTCCCGAGGGACCTACGAGCAGTACTTC. The V call is TRBV28, the J call TRBJ2-7, with D possibly matching TRBD2 (5 bases). Germline loops: CDR1 MDHEN, CDR2 SYDVKM. CDR3 length equals 15 residues. V was trimmed by 3 bases and J by 2 bases, leaving 14 bases between them.

The J gene is TRBJ1-4, the V gene TRBV19, with D uncertain. Germline CDR1 and CDR2: LNHDA and SQIVND (reference sequence). The length of the CDR3 is 13 residues. The V and J ends lost 7 bases and 8 bases respectively, with 14 bases between them. CDR3 bases: TGTGCCAGTACTCGCCGGGATTTGGAAAAACTGTTTTTT. Translating gives CASTRRDLEKLFF.

The V call is TRBV5-8, the J call TRBJ1-4, with 7 positions matching TRBD1. The CDR3 runs to 14 residues. V shed 5 bases and J 4 bases; nucleotides not matched to a gene: 5. Germline V CDR1 and CDR2: SGHTS, YDEGEE. The chain's CDR3 is CASSIGQVNEKLFF. The CDR3 bases are TGTGCCAGCAGTATCGGACAGGTTAATGAAAAACTGTTTTTT. Based on the CDR3 plus reference TRBV5-8 and TRBJ1-4, the full variable domain is EAGVTQSPTHLIKTRGQQATLRCSPISGHTSVYWYQQALGLGLQFLLWYDEGEERNRGNFPPRFSGRQFPNYSSELNVNALELEDSALYLCASSIGQVNEKLFFGSGTQLSVL.